These 15 T cell receptor beta chains share one sample of origin, sequenced in a study of cytotoxic CD8 clonotypes in ibrutinib-treated CLL. The assay was immunoSEQ multiplex PCR, and TCRdb's table has in-frame clones only and misses some. The table records about 120,000 clones, under 70% of them present only once. Source: PBMCs, taken after 24 months of ibrutinib treatment. The receptors originated from a human donor with chronic lymphocytic leukemia.

The chain combines TRBV9 with TRBJ2-3; a possible D gene is TRBD1 (6 bases). CDR3 length: 13 residues. The germline gives CDR1 SGDLS, CDR2 YYNGEE. V lost 5 bases to trimming and J lost 4 bases, with 11 bases between them. DNA for the CDR3: TGTGCCAGCAGTGGGCCAGGGGCAGATACGCAGTATTTT. Translation gives CASSGPGADTQYF.

The chain carries TRBV28 and TRBJ1-5; 8 bases align to TRBD1. The CDR3 length is 15 residues. CDR1 and CDR2 from the germline V gene are MDHEN and SYDVKM. With V trimmed by 6 bases and J by 7 bases, 11 bases remained unmatched. The CDR3 loop reads CASRPSRTGWQPQHF. In DNA form, the CDR3 reads TGTGCCAGCAGACCCTCCCGGACAGGGTGGCAGCCCCAGCATTTT.

The chain's CDR3 is CATSRDGVNYGYTF. The CDR3, as DNA: TGTGCCACCAGCAGAGATGGGGTAAACTATGGCTACACCTTC. This sequence joins TRBV15 and TRBJ1-2; D is unresolved. CDR3 length: 14 residues. V lost 0 bases and J lost 2, with 7 bases in between. Germline V CDR1 and CDR2: LNHNV, YYDKDF (reference sequence).

The chain uses TRBV2 and TRBJ2-1; D gene unclear. V shed 3 bases and J shed 5 bases, with 8 bases lying between them. CDR3 length: 13 amino acids. Looked up from germline, CDR1 is SNHLY and CDR2 is FYNNEI. CDR3 sequence: CASSDASDNEQFF. The CDR3 DNA reads as TGTGCCAGCAGTGACGCCTCTGACAATGAGCAGTTCTTC.

This chain uses TRBV14 with TRBJ1-1; no firm D call. V lost 0 bases and J lost 10, with 15 bases in between. This CDR3 is 14 amino acids long. Germline-derived CDR1 and CDR2 are SGHDN and FVKESK. The CDR3 reads CASSQDVGDIIAFF. In nucleotides, the CDR3 is TGTGCCAGCAGCCAAGATGTGGGAGACATAATAGCTTTCTTT.

A few counts support this clone. V gene TRBV19 combines with J gene TRBJ2-1, with 13 positions matching TRBD2. Trimming took 5 bases from V and 5 from J; bases not matched to a gene: 15. Looked up from germline, CDR1 is LNHDA and CDR2 is SQIVND (reference sequence). This CDR3 region has 19 residues. The CDR3 protein is CASSPRGILAGGTNNEQFF. The CDR3 nucleotides read TGTGCCAGTAGTCCCCGGGGTATACTAGCGGGGGGGACTAACAATGAGCAGTTCTTC.

The table lists this clone with a few counts. This chain connects TRBV28 to TRBJ1-5; no clear D. CDR1 is MDHEN and CDR2 is SYDVKM in the germline V gene. This CDR3 region has 12 residues. In DNA form, the CDR3 reads TGTGCTTCTAACGCCGTTGATCAGCCCCAGCATTTT. Encoded protein: CASNAVDQPQHF.

The rearrangement joins TRBV9 to TRBJ2-3; 7 bases are shared with TRBD1. The junction had 1 base not matched to a gene; V was cut back by 0 bases and J by 0 bases. The CDR3 extends over 15 amino acids. CDR1 is SGDLS, CDR2 YYNGEE, per germline. The CDR3 reads CASSVGDSSTDTQYF. DNA of the CDR3: TGTGCCAGCAGCGTAGGGGACAGCAGCACAGATACGCAGTATTTT.

The table lists this clone with a few counts. The chain carries TRBV30 and TRBJ1-4; 8 nucleotides agree with TRBD1. With 4 bases clipped from V and 4 bases from J, the junction kept 8 bases outside the gene matches. Germline values: CDR1 GTSNPN, CDR2 SVGIG (reference sequence). The CDR3 consists of 15 residues. The CDR3 spells CAWTLAGTGNEKLFF. The CDR3 DNA reads as TGTGCCTGGACCCTAGCCGGGACAGGTAATGAAAAACTGTTTTTT.

The chain links TRBV27 to TRBJ2-6; unclear D gene. The CDR3 loop spans 14 amino acids. CDR1 and CDR2 from the germline V gene are MNHEY and SMNVEV (reference sequence). V was pared by 2 bases and J by 1 base, with 3 bases between. The CDR3 region is CASSLRSGANVLTF. The CDR3 DNA reads TGTGCCAGCAGTTTAAGGTCTGGGGCCAACGTCCTGACTTTC.

V gene TRBV19 combines with J gene TRBJ2-1; 9 bases are shared with TRBD1. Trimming at V came to 6 bases and at J to 3 bases, leaving 6 bases not matched to a gene. The CDR3 is made up of 15 amino acids. Per germline, CDR1 LNHDA and CDR2 SQIVND (reference sequence). CDR3 sequence reads: CASSLGQGRYNEQFF. In DNA form, the CDR3 reads TGTGCCAGTAGCCTCGGACAGGGGCGCTACAATGAGCAGTTCTTC.

The gene calls are TRBV18 and TRBJ2-7; D gene ambiguous. This CDR3 region has 15 residues. V was shortened by 3 bases and J by 2 bases, with 14 bases between the two germline ends. Germline V gene data show CDR1 as KGHSH and CDR2 as LQKENI. The CDR3 DNA reads TGTGCCAGCTCACCTCAATCGGGCTCCACCTACGAGCAGTACTTC. This gives the protein CASSPQSGSTYEQYF.

This rearrangement joins TRBV6-1 to TRBJ2-1, with D maybe TRBD1 (6 bases). The V gene lost 6 bases and the J gene lost 0 bases, with 12 bases spanning the gap. This CDR3 comprises 15 residues. The germline V gene has CDR1 MNHNS and CDR2 SASEGT. DNA for the CDR3: TGTGCCAGCAGAACAGGGTCGAGCTCCTACAATGAGCAGTTCTTC. Translation: CASRTGSSSYNEQFF.

In regard to this clone: Other nucleotide sequences from this sample produce the same CDR3. The chain carries TRBV6-5 and TRBJ1-2; D unclear. CDR3 length: 13 residues. V was clipped by 3 bases and J by 7 bases, with 12 bases between them. In germline, CDR1 is MNHEY, CDR2 SVGAGI. CDR3 in amino acids: CASSYSNRGGYTF. The CDR3 coding sequence is TGTGCCAGCAGTTATAGCAACCGTGGTGGCTACACCTTC.

The V call is TRBV6-5, the J call TRBJ2-3, with a weak D call TRBD2 (7 bases). The CDR3 extends over 16 amino acids. Looked up from germline, CDR1 is MNHEY and CDR2 is SVGAGI. The V gene lost 0 bases and the J gene lost 2 bases, with 12 bases spanning the gap. The CDR3 DNA reads TGTGCCAGCAGTTACTCGCGGGGGCGTATCACAGATACGCAGTATTTT. Protein product: CASSYSRGRITDTQYF.